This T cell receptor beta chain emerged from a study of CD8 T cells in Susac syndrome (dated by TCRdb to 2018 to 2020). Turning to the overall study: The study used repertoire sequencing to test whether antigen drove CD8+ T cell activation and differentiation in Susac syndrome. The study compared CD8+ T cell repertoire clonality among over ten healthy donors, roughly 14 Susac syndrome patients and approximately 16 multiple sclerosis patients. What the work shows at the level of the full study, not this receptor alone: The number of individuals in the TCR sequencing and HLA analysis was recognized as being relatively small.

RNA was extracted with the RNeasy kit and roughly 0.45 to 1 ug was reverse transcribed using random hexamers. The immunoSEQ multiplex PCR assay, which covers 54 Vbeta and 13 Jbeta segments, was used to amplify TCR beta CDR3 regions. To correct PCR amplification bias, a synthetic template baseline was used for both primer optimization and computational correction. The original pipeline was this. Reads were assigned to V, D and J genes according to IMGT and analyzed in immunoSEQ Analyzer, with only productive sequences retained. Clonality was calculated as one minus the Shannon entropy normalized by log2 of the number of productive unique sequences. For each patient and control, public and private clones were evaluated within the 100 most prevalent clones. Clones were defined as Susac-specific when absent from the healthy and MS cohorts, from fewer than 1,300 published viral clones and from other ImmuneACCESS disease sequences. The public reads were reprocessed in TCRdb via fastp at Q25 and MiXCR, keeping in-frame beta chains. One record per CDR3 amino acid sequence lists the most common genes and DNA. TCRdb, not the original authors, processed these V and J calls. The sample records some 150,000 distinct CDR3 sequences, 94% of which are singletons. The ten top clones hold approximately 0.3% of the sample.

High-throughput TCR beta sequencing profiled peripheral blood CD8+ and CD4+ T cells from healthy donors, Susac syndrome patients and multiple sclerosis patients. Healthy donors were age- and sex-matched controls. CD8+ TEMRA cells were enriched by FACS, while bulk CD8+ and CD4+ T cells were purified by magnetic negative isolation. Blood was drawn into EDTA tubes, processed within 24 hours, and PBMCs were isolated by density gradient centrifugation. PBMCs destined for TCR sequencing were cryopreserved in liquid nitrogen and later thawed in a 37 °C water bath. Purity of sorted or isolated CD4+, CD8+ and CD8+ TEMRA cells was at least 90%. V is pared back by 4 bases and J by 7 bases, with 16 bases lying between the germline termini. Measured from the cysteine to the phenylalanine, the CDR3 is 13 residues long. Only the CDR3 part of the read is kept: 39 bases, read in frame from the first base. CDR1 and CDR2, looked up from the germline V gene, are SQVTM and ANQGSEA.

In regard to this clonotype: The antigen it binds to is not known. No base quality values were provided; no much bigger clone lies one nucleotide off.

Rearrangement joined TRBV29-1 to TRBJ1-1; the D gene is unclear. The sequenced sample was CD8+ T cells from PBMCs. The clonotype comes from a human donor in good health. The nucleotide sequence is TGCAGCGTTGGAGTAGGGAGGAAGGGTGAAGCTTTCTTT. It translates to CSVGVGRKGEAFF.